This record covers a single TCR beta chain. As originally analysed: Reference gene primer amplification in the assay estimated nucleated cell counts. Libraries were prepared by immunoSEQ multiplex PCR; TCRdb keeps only in-frame clonotypes and omits some of them. The DNA gave D and trimming, while V, J and clone size come from that table. The sample includes 210,000 or so clones, about 90% of them seen just once. CDR3 length: 13 residues. Germline CDR1 MNHEY, CDR2 SMNVEV (reference sequence). V gave up 3 bases and J gave up 10 bases, with 15 bases separating them. The record originates from a study of blood T cell repertoires in COVID-19. The wider study: Material from acute and convalescent COVID-19 was sourced from the United States, Italy and Spain.

The chain uses TRBV27 and TRBJ1-2; weak D call: TRBD1 (5 bases). Sequencing input: peripheral blood. The sequence was obtained from a man aged 18 to 29 with active or convalescent COVID-19. CDR3 loop: CASSLVRASHYTF. CDR3 DNA sequence: TGTGCCAGCAGTTTGGTCAGGGCCTCGCACTACACCTTC.